Listed below are T cell receptor beta chains from one sample, sequenced in a study of blood T cells in healthy people across ages. Via MiXCR, TCRdb re-called the 5' RACE reads, giving one row per CDR3 protein. The sample carries just over 800,000 distinct CDR3 sequences, around 62% recorded once. Sequenced sample: blood. The receptors originated from a man aged 25 to 40 in good health. Both conserved end residues are trimmed from each CDR3. The order of the fields is J gene, V gene, clone size, D gene, CDR3 protein. The D gene is left open where the match is weak. Size is omitted from some rows. Given values are once, few, many or a class for expanded clones.

>TRBJ1-2|TRBV29-1|few|.
SAGETNYGYT
>TRBJ2-3|TRBV7-2|.|TRBD2
ASSLESLAGGGDTQY
>TRBJ1-2|TRBV20-1|.|.
SAARGGYGYT
>TRBJ2-5|TRBV20-1|.|TRBD2
SAIAGGPGETQY
>TRBJ1-4|TRBV3-1|.|TRBD1
ASSQGTGEKLF
>TRBJ2-3|TRBV6-5|.|TRBD1
ASTRDLGQLY
>TRBJ2-3|TRBV6-6|.|.
ASSYRPTDTQY
>TRBJ2-3|TRBV18|few|.
ASSRLDTQY
>TRBJ2-1|TRBV21-1|few|.
ASSKAPPQVYNEQF
>TRBJ2-1|TRBV27|.|TRBD2
ASISNRASGVGEQF
>TRBJ2-2|TRBV20-1|.|.
SATGTGIIGTGELF
>TRBJ2-1|TRBV3-1|.|.
ASSQDRVGINEQF
>TRBJ1-2|TRBV6-5|.|.
ASSQAITYGYT
>TRBJ2-3|TRBV27|few|.
ASSSYYGDTQY
>TRBJ2-3|TRBV10-3|few|TRBD1
AISDPFRLGDRQY
>TRBJ2-3|TRBV15|few|.
ATSRDAASTDTQY
>TRBJ2-1|TRBV12-3/TRBV12-4|.|TRBD2
ASRGSSGGLSWEQF
>TRBJ2-5|TRBV20-1|.|TRBD2
STKRGRGRETQY
>TRBJ1-4|TRBV28|.|.
ASSLSSGFEKLF
>.|TRBV20-1|.|.
SASGGAQETQY
>TRBJ2-3|TRBV12-3/TRBV12-4|.|TRBD1
ASTGQGNTDTQY
>TRBJ2-6|TRBV11-3|.|.
ASSSWIKPSGANVLT
>.|TRBV10-3|.|.
AISELRGETQY
>TRBJ2-1|TRBV6-5|few|TRBD2
ASSSPSLLAYSYNEQF
>TRBJ2-3|TRBV5-1|.|TRBD2
ASSFRGLAEHTDTQY
>TRBJ1-6|TRBV6-6|.|.
ASSYLATGVISPLH
>TRBJ1-4|TRBV20-1|.|.
SAITGPNEKLF
>TRBJ2-5|TRBV28|.|.
ASSWATRGETQY
>TRBJ2-3|TRBV7-6|.|TRBD2
ASSHGAGLAGVNTQY
>TRBJ1-2|TRBV25-1|.|.
ASSADQRRYT
>TRBJ2-3|TRBV4-2|.|.
ASSQPTTTDTQY
>TRBJ2-7|TRBV29-1|.|TRBD2
SVEFASGVPGEQY
>TRBJ2-7|TRBV7-2|.|.
ASSPDSPSLGLSYEQY
>TRBJ2-3|TRBV4-3|.|TRBD1
ASSHDRGLGTDTQY
>.|TRBV12-3/TRBV12-4|.|.
ASSLGWGVEQY
>TRBJ1-5|TRBV12-3/TRBV12-4|.|.
ASNRGPTQPQH
>TRBJ1-5|TRBV3-1|.|TRBD1
ASSQGTGNQPQH
>TRBJ1-3|TRBV9|once|TRBD1
ASSPQGVGNTIY
>TRBJ2-7|TRBV29-1|few|.
SVEDLGSTYEQY
>TRBJ2-3|TRBV4-1|.|TRBD1
ASSPQGADTDTQY
>TRBJ2-7|TRBV6-5|.|.
ASSYGQLPYEQY
>TRBJ1-2|TRBV6-2/TRBV6-3|.|.
ASRGPGGRGYT